This T cell receptor beta chain was profiled in a study of early T cells in non-severe SARS-CoV-2 infection. Overall study: Chains from this unsorted whole-blood bulk RNA could not be paired.

Individual cDNA molecules received unique molecular identifiers during library preparation. TCRdb independently ran MiXCR on the 5' RACE reads; one entry per CDR3 protein. The sample has 35,000 or so distinct CDR3 sequences; 5% are singletons. General study points: Anti-spike CD8 specificities were favored by VDJdb matching, whose results missed private and CD4 specificities.

This clonotype was seen repeatedly, ten times or more. Its antigen is still unknown. Germline CDR1 reads SNHLY; CDR2 reads FYNNEI. V dropped 6 bases and J dropped 0; count of bases not matched to a gene: 7. The CDR3 sequence is 15 residues long. The sequence was obtained from an adult who was a healthcare worker with PCR-confirmed SARS-CoV-2 infection or an uninfected control (not recorded which). Specimen: whole blood. This chain connects TRBV2 to TRBJ1-1; 7 bases align to TRBD1. CDR3 residues: CASRIRTGLNTEAFF. The CDR3 nucleotides read TGTGCCAGCAGGATTCGGACAGGATTGAACACTGAAGCTTTCTTT.